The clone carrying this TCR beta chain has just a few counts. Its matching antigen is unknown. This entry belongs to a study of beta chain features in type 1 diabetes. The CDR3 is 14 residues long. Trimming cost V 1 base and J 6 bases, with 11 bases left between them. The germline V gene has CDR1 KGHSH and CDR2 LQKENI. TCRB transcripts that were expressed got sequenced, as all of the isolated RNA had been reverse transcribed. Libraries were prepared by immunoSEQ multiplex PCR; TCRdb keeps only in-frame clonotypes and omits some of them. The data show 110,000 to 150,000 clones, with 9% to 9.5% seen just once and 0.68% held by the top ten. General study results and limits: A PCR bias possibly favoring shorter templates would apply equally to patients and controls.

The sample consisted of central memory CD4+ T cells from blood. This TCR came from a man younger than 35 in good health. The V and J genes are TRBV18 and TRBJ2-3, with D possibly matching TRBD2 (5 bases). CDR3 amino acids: CASSPLESGDTQYF. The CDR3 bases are TGTGCCAGCTCACCACTGGAGTCGGGGGATACGCAGTATTTT.